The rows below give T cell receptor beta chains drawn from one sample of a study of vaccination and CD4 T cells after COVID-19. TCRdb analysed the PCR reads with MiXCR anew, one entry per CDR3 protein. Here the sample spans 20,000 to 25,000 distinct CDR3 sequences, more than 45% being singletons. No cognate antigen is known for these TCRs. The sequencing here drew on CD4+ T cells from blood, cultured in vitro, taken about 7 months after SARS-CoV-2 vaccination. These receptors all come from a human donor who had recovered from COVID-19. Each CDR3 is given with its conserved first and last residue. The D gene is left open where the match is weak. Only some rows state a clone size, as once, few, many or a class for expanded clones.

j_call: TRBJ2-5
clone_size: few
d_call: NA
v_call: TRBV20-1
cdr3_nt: TGCAGTGCTAGATCGGGCGTCCGGGGGAAGACCCAGTACTTC
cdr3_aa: CSARSGVRGKTQYF

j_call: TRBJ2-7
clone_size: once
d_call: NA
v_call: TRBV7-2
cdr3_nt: TGTGCCAGCAGCTTTAGACAGGTCGAGCCCTACGAGCAGTACTTC
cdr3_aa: CASSFRQVEPYEQYF

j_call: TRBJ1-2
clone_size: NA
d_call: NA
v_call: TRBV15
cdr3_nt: TGTGCCACCAGCAGAGACTTGATCTCGGGGTACACCTTC
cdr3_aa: CATSRDLISGYTF

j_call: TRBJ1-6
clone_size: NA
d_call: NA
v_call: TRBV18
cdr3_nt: TGTGCCAGCTCACCACTGACTGGAAATTCACCCCTCCACTTT
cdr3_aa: CASSPLTGNSPLHF

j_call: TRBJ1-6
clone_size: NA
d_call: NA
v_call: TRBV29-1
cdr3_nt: TGCAGCGTTGGGGCGGATTATAATTCACCCCTCCACTTT
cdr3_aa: CSVGADYNSPLHF

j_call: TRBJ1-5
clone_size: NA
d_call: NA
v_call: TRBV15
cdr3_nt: TGTGCCACCAGCGGCGGAGGGGGGCAGGTCTCGCATCAGCCCCAGCATTTT
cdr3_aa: CATSGGGGQVSHQPQHF

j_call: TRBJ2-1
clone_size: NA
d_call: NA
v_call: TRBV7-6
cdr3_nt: TGTGCCAGCAGCTTAGCGGAGAGTGGTGAGCAGTTCTTC
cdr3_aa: CASSLAESGEQFF

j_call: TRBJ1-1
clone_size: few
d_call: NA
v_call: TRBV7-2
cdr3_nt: TGTGCCAGCAGCTCTACAGGGTGGAGCACTGAAGCTTTCTTT
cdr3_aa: CASSSTGWSTEAFF

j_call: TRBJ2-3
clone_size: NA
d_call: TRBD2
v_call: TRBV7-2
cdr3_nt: TGTGCCAGCAGCTTAGTGGCTAGCGGGAGGATGGGGCCAGATACGCAGTATTTT
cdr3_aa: CASSLVASGRMGPDTQYF

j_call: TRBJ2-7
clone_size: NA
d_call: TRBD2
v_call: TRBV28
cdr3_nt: TGTGCCAGCAGTTTTGGCGGGACTAGCGGGAGTGTCTACGAGCAGTACTTC
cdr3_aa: CASSFGGTSGSVYEQYF

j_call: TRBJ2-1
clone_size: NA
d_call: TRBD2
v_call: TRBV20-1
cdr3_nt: TGCAGTTCTAGCGGGAGCAACTACAATGAGCAGTTCTTC
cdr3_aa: CSSSGSNYNEQFF

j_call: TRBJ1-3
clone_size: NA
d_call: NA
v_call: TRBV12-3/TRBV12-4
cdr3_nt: TGTGCCAGCAGTTTGAGCCCTGGGAACACCATATATTTT
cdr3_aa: CASSLSPGNTIYF

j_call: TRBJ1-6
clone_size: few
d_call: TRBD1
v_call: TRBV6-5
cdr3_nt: TGTGCCAGCAGTTACTCGACGAGGGGGCAAAATTCACCCCTCCACTTT
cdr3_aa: CASSYSTRGQNSPLHF

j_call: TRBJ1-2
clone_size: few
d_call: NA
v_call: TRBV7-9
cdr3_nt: TGTGCCAGCAGTCCCCCCCAGGGAGGCTACACCTTC
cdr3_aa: CASSPPQGGYTF

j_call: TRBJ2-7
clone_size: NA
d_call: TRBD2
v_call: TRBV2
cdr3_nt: TGTGCCAGCGGACTAGAACGTGTCTCCTACGAGCAGTACTTC
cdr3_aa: CASGLERVSYEQYF

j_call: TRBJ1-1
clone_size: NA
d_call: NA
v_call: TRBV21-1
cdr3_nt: TGTGCCAGCAGCATTCCGGGACAGGGGGCGAACACTGAAGCTTTCTTT
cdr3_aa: CASSIPGQGANTEAFF

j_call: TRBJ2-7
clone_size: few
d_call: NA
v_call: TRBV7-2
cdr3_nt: TGTGCCAGCAGCTTTAGGAGCGGGGCCGAAGGGGGAGAGCAGTACTTC
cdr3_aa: CASSFRSGAEGGEQYF

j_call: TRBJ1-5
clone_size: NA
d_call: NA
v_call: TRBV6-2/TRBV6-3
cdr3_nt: TGTGCCAGCAGTTACGGCCGGGGAGATCAGCCCCAGCATTTT
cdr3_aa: CASSYGRGDQPQHF

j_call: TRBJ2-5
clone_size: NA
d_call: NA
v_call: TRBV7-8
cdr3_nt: TGTGCCAGCAGCTTAGGTCTGCAAGAGACCCAGTACTTC
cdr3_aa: CASSLGLQETQYF

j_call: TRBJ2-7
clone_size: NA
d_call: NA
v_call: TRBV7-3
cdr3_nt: TGCGCCAGCAGCCCCGTTGCGGACGACTACGAGCAGTACTTC
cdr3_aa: CASSPVADDYEQYF

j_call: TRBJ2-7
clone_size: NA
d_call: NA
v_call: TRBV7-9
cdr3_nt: TGTGCCAGCAGCTTACACCACGGATCCTACGAGCAGTACTTC
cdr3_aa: CASSLHHGSYEQYF

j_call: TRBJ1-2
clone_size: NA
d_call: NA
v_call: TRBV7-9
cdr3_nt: TGTGCCAGCAGCTTAGATCGCGGCTATGGCTACACCTTC
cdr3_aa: CASSLDRGYGYTF

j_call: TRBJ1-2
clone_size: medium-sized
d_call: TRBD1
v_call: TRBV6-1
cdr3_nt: TGTGCCAGCACTATAAGGGGGCAGGCCCCTTATGGCTACACCTTC
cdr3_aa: CASTIRGQAPYGYTF

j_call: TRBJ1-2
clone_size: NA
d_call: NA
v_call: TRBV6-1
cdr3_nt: TGTGCCAGCAGTCGTGCCGGGGGAGAGAATGGCTACACCTTC
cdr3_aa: CASSRAGGENGYTF

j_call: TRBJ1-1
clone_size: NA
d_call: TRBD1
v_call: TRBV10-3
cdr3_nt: TGTGCCATCAGTCCCGGGACAGGTTCGGCGGACACTGAAGCTTTCTTT
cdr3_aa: CAISPGTGSADTEAFF

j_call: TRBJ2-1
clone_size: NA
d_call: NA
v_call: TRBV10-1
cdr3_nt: TGCGCCAGCAGTGAGCCGAACAAGACCAATGAGCAGTTCTTC
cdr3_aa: CASSEPNKTNEQFF

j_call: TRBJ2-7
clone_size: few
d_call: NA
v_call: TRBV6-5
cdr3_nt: TGTGCCAGCAGTTACCGGCAGGGCCGGTACGAGCAGTACTTC
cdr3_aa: CASSYRQGRYEQYF

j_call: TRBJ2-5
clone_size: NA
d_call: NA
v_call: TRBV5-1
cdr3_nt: TGCGCCAGCAGCTTGGACAGCGGACAAGAGACCCAGTACTTC
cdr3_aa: CASSLDSGQETQYF

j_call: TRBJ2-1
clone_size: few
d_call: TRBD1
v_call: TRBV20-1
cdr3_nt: TGCAGTGCCTGGACAGGGAATGAGCAGTTCTTC
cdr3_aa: CSAWTGNEQFF

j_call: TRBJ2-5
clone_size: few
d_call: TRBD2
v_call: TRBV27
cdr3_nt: TGTGCCAGCAGTTTATCACCCTATAGCGGGACAGAGACCCAGTACTTC
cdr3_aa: CASSLSPYSGTETQYF

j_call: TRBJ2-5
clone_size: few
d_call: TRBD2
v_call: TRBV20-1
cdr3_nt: TGCAGTGCTATACCGGGACTAGCGGGAGGGGAGACCCAGTACTTC
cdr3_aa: CSAIPGLAGGETQYF

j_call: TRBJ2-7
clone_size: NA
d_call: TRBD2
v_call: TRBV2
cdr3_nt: TGTGCCAGCTTACCGGGACTAGGCACCTACGAGCAGTACTTC
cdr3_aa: CASLPGLGTYEQYF

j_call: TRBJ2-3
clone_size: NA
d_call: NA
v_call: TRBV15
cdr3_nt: TGTGCCACCAGCACCCTAACTAGTTTGGGGGATACGCAGTATTTT
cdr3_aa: CATSTLTSLGDTQYF

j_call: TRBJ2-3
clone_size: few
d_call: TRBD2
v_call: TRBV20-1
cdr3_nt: TGCAGTGCTAGCGGGGGGGTGGGGGATACGCAGTATTTT
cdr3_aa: CSASGGVGDTQYF

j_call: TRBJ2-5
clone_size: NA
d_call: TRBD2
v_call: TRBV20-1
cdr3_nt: TGCAGCCGTGCGGCTAGCGGGGGTGGGGCCCAGTACTTC
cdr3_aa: CSRAASGGGAQYF

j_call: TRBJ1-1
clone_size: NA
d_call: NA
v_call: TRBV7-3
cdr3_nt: TGTGCCAGCAGCTTCGGACAGACCACTGAAGCTTTCTTT
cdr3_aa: CASSFGQTTEAFF

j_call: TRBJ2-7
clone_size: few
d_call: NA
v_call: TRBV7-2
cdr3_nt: TGTGCCAGCAGCTTAGCTGTCTACTACGAGCAGTACTTC
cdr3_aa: CASSLAVYYEQYF

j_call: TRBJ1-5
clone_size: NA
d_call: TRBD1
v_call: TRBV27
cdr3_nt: TGTGCCAGCAGCCACAGGGGCCGTCAGCCCCAGCATTTT
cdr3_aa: CASSHRGRQPQHF

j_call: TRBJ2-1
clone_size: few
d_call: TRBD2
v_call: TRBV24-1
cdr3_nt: TGTGCCACCAGTGACTCCACTAGCGGGATTTACAATGAGCAGTTCTTC
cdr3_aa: CATSDSTSGIYNEQFF

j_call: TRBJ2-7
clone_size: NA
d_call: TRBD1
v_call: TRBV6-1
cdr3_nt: TGTGCCAGCAGCCCTCAGGGGGTACGCTACGAGCAGTACTTC
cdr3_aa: CASSPQGVRYEQYF

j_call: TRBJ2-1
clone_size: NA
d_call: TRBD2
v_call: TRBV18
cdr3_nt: TGTGCCAGCTCGGGAGGACTAGCGGGGGGCGATGAGCAGTTCTTC
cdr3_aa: CASSGGLAGGDEQFF

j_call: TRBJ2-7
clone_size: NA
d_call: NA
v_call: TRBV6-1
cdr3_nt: TGTGCCAGCAGTCAGGGCTCGGCAGCCTGGCAGTACTTC
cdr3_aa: CASSQGSAAWQYF

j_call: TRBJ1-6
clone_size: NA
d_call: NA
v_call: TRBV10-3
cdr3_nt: TGTGCCATCAGTGATAATAATTCACCCCTCCACTTT
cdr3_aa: CAISDNNSPLHF

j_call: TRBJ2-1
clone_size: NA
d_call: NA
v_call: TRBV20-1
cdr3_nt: TGCAGTGCTAGTAGGGGGTCCTACAATGAGCAGTTCTTC
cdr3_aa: CSASRGSYNEQFF

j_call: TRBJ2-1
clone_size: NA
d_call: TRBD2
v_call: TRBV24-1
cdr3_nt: TGTGCCACCTCCGACGCCGGGACTAGCGGGGGATATGAGCAGTTCTTC
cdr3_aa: CATSDAGTSGGYEQFF

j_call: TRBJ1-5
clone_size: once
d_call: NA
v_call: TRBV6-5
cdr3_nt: TGTGCCAGCAGTTACTTAACGGGCCAGCCCCAGCATTTT
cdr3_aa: CASSYLTGQPQHF

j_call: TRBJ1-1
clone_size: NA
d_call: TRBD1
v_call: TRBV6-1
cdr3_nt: TGTGCCAGCATACGAGGGACAGAGAACACTGAAGCTTTCTTT
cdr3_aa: CASIRGTENTEAFF

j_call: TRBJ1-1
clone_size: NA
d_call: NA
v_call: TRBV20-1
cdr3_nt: TGCAGTGCTAGAGATATCGCCTCCACTGAAGCTTTCTTT
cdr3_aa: CSARDIASTEAFF

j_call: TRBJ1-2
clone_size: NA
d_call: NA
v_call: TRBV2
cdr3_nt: TGTGCCAGCAGTGAAGGGGATGGGCGGGGCTACACCTTC
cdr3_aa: CASSEGDGRGYTF

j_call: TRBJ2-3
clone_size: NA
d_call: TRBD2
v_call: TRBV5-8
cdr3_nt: TGTGCCAGCAGCTTAGCGGGGGCTAGCACAGATACGCAGTATTTT
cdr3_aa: CASSLAGASTDTQYF

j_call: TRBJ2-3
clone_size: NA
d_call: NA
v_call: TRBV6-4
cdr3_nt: TGTGCCAGCAGTGGTAGTAGCGGAAATACGCAGTATTTT
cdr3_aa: CASSGSSGNTQYF

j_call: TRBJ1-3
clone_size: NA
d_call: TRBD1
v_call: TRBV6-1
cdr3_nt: TGTGCCAGCAGACGGGGACAGGGGGCATACACCATATATTTT
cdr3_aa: CASRRGQGAYTIYF

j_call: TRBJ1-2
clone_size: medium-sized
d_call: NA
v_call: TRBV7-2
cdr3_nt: TGTGCCAGCAGCTTAGCAGCGGCAGTATATGGCTACACCTTC
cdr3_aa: CASSLAAAVYGYTF

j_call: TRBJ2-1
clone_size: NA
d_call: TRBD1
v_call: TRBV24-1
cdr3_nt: TGTGCCACCAGTGATCGGACAGGGTCTAGTGAGCAGTTCTTC
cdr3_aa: CATSDRTGSSEQFF

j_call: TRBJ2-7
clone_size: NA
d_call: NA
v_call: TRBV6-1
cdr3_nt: TGTGCCAGCGCCGGGGACGGATACTCCTACGAGCAGTACTTC
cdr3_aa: CASAGDGYSYEQYF

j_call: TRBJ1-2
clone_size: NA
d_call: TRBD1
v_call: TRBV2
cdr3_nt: TGTGCCAGCAGTGAATGGCAGGGGGCGGAAGGCTACACCTTC
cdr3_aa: CASSEWQGAEGYTF

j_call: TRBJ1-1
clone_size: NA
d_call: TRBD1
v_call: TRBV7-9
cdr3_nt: TGTGCCAGTACCGAACAGGGGGATACTGAAGCTTTCTTT
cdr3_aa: CASTEQGDTEAFF

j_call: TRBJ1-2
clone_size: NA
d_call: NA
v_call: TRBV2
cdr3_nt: TGTGCCAGCACCCGACGGAACTATGGCTACACCTTC
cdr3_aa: CASTRRNYGYTF

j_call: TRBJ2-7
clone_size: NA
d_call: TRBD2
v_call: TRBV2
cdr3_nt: TGTGCCAGCAGTGAATGGCCTAGCGGGGACTTCGAGCAGTACTTC
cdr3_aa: CASSEWPSGDFEQYF

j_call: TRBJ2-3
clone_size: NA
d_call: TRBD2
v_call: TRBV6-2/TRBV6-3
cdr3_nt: TGTGCCACCATGGGAGCGGGAAGCACAGATACGCAGTATTTT
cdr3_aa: CATMGAGSTDTQYF